This record covers a single T cell receptor beta chain. Its antigen remains unknown. This record belongs to a study of a mutant IDH1 vaccine in newly diagnosed glioma. For the study at large: Vaccines were begun 4-6 weeks after radiotherapy alone, or with temozolomide cycles. Every participant had undergone radiotherapy, temozolomide, or both before, and most underwent both.

Specified time point: week 47, end of study. Vaccinated patients received 300 ug of mutant IDH1 20-mer peptide per dose, with topical imiquimod. Produced via immunoSEQ multiplex PCR; TCRdb's table is partial and in-frame only. The table includes almost 95,000 clones, roughly 91% detected once. The receptor's source is a woman aged 50 to 60 with glioma. Here the sequenced sample was PBMCs, taken from a glioma patient whose treatment included an IDH1 peptide vaccine.

CDR3 in DNA: TGTGCCAGCAGTTCTAGCGGGAGGTGGGGAGATACGCAGTATTTT. Encoded protein: CASSSSGRWGDTQYF. The chain uses TRBV5-8 and TRBJ2-3; 11 bases match TRBD2. The CDR3 spans 15 residues. Germline V gene data show CDR1 as SGHTS and CDR2 as YDEGEE. The ends lost 5 bases at V and 5 bases at J; junction bases unmatched: 7.